The 30 T cell receptor beta chains reported below all come from one sample, sequenced in a study of blood T cell repertoires in COVID-19 (dated by TCRdb to the early 2020s). Library generation was performed with the immunoSEQ multiplex PCR assay. TCRdb obtained this table from immuneACCESS and retained in-frame rearrangements with V and J assigned. These tables miss some clones; where compared with another copy, unresolved V genes account for less than half of the shortfall, and the remainder is unexplained. This sample holds about 210,000 clones; around four fifths were observed only once. Under 3.5% of the sample lies in the top ten. Sequencing used peripheral blood. These receptors were obtained from a man in his fifties with active or convalescent COVID-19.

V is TRBV5-1 and J is TRBJ1-3; TRBD1 aligns across 7 bases. Germline assignment: CDR1 SGHRS and CDR2 YFSETQ. The CDR3 has 20 residues. V gave up 4 bases and J gave up 2 bases; unmatched junction bases: 21. The CDR3 region is CASSAVVGESRGNTGNTIYF. The CDR3 DNA sequence: TGCGCCAGCAGCGCGGTCGTTGGGGAGAGCAGGGGGAATACTGGAAACACCATATATTTT.

The gene calls are TRBV28 and TRBJ2-7; TRBD1 agrees at 8 bases. From germline, CDR1 is MDHEN and CDR2 SYDVKM. The CDR3 length is 16 residues. V lost 2 bases, J lost 5 bases, and 11 bases stayed unmatched. CDR3 loop: CASSLATGGYLDEQYF. The CDR3 DNA reads TGTGCCAGCAGTTTAGCAACAGGGGGTTATCTGGACGAGCAGTACTTC. The full variable domain, in which reference TRBV28 and TRBJ2-7 provide the parts outside the CDR3, is DVKVTQSSRYLVKRTGEKVFLECVQDMDHENMFWYRQDPGLGLRLIYFSYDVKMKEKGDIPEGYSVSREKKERFSLILESASTNQTSMYLCASSLATGGYLDEQYFGPGTRLTVT.

The V and J genes are TRBV28 and TRBJ1-2; 7 positions match TRBD1. From germline, CDR1 is MDHEN and CDR2 SYDVKM. V trimming: 8 bases; J trimming: 3 bases; junction bases outside the gene matches: 9. This CDR3 is 14 amino acids long. In DNA form, the CDR3 reads TGTGCCAGCGCTCCCGGGACAGCGTACTATGGCTACACCTTC. It encodes CASAPGTAYYGYTF.

The rearrangement links TRBV4-3 to TRBJ2-1, with 9 nucleotides matching TRBD1. The CDR3 covers 13 residues. With 3 bases clipped from V and 8 bases from J, the junction kept 2 bases outside the gene matches. Germline-derived CDR1 and CDR2 are LGHNA and YSLEER. In DNA, the CDR3 is TGCGCCAGCAGCCAGGACAGGGGCGATGAGCAGTTCTTC. Translated, it gives CASSQDRGDEQFF.

This chain connects TRBV6-6 to TRBJ1-1; D might be TRBD1 (6 bases). Trimming took off 6 bases at V and 5 bases at J, with 10 bases between the two ends. Germline values: CDR1 MNHNY, CDR2 SVGAGI (reference sequence). The CDR3 loop spans 12 amino acids. CDR3 nucleotide sequence: TGTGCCAGCAGGTCCACAGGGACTGAAGCTTTCTTT. The encoded protein is CASRSTGTEAFF.

The chain is built from TRBV7-8 and TRBJ2-7, with a possible D match to TRBD2 (5 bases). Germline V gives CDR1 SGHVS, CDR2 FQNEAQ. The V end was cut by 5 bases, the J end by 6 bases, with 20 bases between. There are 15 residues in the CDR3. CDR3 sequence reads: CASSLNGRSFGEQYF. CDR3 coding DNA: TGTGCCAGCAGCCTGAATGGGAGATCGTTCGGCGAGCAGTACTTC.

The chain couples TRBV6-6 to TRBJ1-1; D not resolved. Trimming removed 0 bases from V and 7 bases from J, with 12 bases in between. This CDR3 has 14 amino acids. Germline V gene data show CDR1 as MNHNY and CDR2 as SVGAGI (reference sequence). CDR3 protein: CASSYSSGIGEAFF. For the CDR3, the DNA is TGTGCCAGCAGTTACTCGTCGGGGATCGGTGAAGCTTTCTTT.

J is TRBJ1-4 and V is TRBV19; D call uncertain. CDR1 is LNHDA, CDR2 SQIVND, per germline (reference sequence). The CDR3 is 13 amino acids. Trimming removed 2 bases from V and 8 bases from J, with 9 bases in between. In nucleotides, the CDR3 is TGTGCCAGTAGTATACCCGGAGGGGAAAAACTGTTTTTT. Its protein product is CASSIPGGEKLFF.

The chain links TRBV6-6 to TRBJ2-5; D is possibly TRBD2 (7 bases). Germline assignment: CDR1 MNHNY and CDR2 SVGAGI (reference sequence). This CDR3 spans 13 amino acids. Trimming left V 6 bases short and J 3 bases short, with 11 bases between. CDR3 sequence reads: CASRGAGEETQYF. The CDR3 DNA reads TGTGCCAGCAGGGGGGCGGGGGAAGAGACCCAGTACTTC.

This clone has only one observation. The rearrangement joins TRBV5-6 to TRBJ2-2; tentative D call: TRBD1 (6 bases). The CDR3 is made up of 14 amino acids. Germline V gene data show CDR1 as SGHDT and CDR2 as YYEEEE. The V end lost 5 bases, the J end lost 1 base, and 9 bases lay between the germline ends. The CDR3 DNA sequence: TGTGCCAGCAGATCACAGGGGAACACCGGGGAGCTGTTTTTT. Its protein is CASRSQGNTGELFF.

This chain links TRBV10-3 with TRBJ2-7; 9 bases match TRBD1. The trim removed 2 bases at V and 5 bases at J, leaving 4 bases unmatched. The length of the CDR3 is 14 residues. The germline V gene has CDR1 ENHRY and CDR2 SYGVKD. For the CDR3, the DNA is TGTGCCATCAGTGAGGGAACAGGGGGCCACGAGCAGTACTTC. Its translation is CAISEGTGGHEQYF.

The chain is built from TRBV7-9 and TRBJ2-2; 7 bases map to TRBD2. The ends lost 8 bases at V and 4 bases at J; junction bases unmatched: 10. The CDR3 covers 15 residues. The germline CDR1 and CDR2 sequences are SEHNR and FQNEAQ (reference sequence). The chain's CDR3 is CASPLIAGVTGELFF. The CDR3 nucleotides read TGTGCCAGCCCCTTGATTGCGGGGGTCACCGGGGAGCTGTTTTTT.

The chain couples TRBV7-9 to TRBJ2-1, with 11 bases aligning to TRBD2. The CDR3 runs to 17 residues. V lost 0 bases to trimming and J lost 5 bases; unmatched junction nucleotides: 6. Germline V gene lookup returns CDR1 SEHNR and CDR2 FQNEAQ (reference sequence). The CDR3 DNA sequence: TGTGCCAGCAGCTTAGCCTCAACTAGCGGGAGAGACAATGAGCAGTTCTTC. Translated, it gives CASSLASTSGRDNEQFF.

This clone was observed a single time. CDR3 coding DNA: TGTGCCTGGAGTGTTCAGGGTACGAATACGCAGTATTTT. Encoded protein: CAWSVQGTNTQYF. This chain links TRBV30 with TRBJ2-3; a possible D gene is TRBD1 (5 bases). Germline-derived CDR1 and CDR2 are GTSNPN and SVGIG (reference sequence). Trimming stripped 0 bases from V and 7 bases from J, with 11 bases between. This CDR3 contains 13 residues.

The chain joins TRBV11-2 to TRBJ2-1; TRBD2 matches at 10 bases. This CDR3 is 15 amino acids long. Germline assignment: CDR1 SGHAT and CDR2 FQNNGV. Unmatched junction bases numbered 10, after V lost 5 bases and J lost 9 bases. The CDR3 loop reads CASSLLAGGEGEQFF. DNA for the CDR3: TGTGCCAGCAGCCTCTTAGCGGGAGGAGAGGGTGAGCAGTTCTTC.

In nucleotides, the CDR3 is TGTGCCAGCAGTTTAGACAGGCGTCGGGGCTACACCTTC. Residues: CASSLDRRRGYTF. V and J are TRBV27 and TRBJ1-2; D is possibly TRBD1 (6 bases). In germline, CDR1 is MNHEY, CDR2 SMNVEV (reference sequence). This CDR3 contains 13 residues. V dropped 2 bases and J dropped 8 bases, with 12 bases sitting between them.

V gene TRBV27 combines with J gene TRBJ1-5, with D perhaps matching TRBD1 (6 bases). Trimming shortened V by 2 bases and J by 4 bases, and 9 bases separated the two germline ends. This CDR3 region has 14 residues. Germline lookup yields CDR1 MNHEY and CDR2 SMNVEV (reference sequence). The CDR3 is CASSLTGRNQPQHF. The CDR3 nucleotides read TGTGCCAGCAGTTTAACAGGGCGAAATCAGCCCCAGCATTTT.

V is TRBV5-6 and J is TRBJ1-1, with D uncertain. V was cut by 2 bases and J by 2 bases, with 16 bases left in between. CDR3 length: 16 residues. Germline CDR1 and CDR2: SGHDT and YYEEEE. The CDR3 sequence: CASSLAGAQINTEAFF. The CDR3 nucleotides are TGTGCCAGCAGCTTAGCGGGTGCCCAGATAAACACTGAAGCTTTCTTT.

This chain joins TRBV30 and TRBJ2-7; 9 positions match TRBD2. The CDR3 has 15 residues. The V gene's germline CDR1 is GTSNPN and CDR2 SVGIG (reference sequence). V was pared by 0 bases and J by 2 bases, with 5 bases of the junction left unmatched. The CDR3 nucleotides are TGTGCCTGGAGTGTTAGCGGGGGCGGAGCCTACGAGCAGTACTTC. This sequence encodes CAWSVSGGGAYEQYF.

The chain joins TRBV6-5 to TRBJ1-1; 8 bases fit TRBD1. The CDR3 covers 13 residues. CDR1 and CDR2 (germline): MNHEY, SVGAGI. Trimming cost V 10 bases and J 2 bases; bases outside gene matches: 6. As DNA, the CDR3 is TGTGCCACATACAGGGGGGGAAACACTGAAGCTTTCTTT. Protein product: CATYRGGNTEAFF.

The chain links TRBV5-1 to TRBJ1-2, with 12 bases lining up with TRBD1. The CDR3 loop spans 15 amino acids. Trimming cost V 4 bases and J 6 bases; bases outside gene matches: 7. Germline V gives CDR1 SGHRS, CDR2 YFSETQ. CDR3 in DNA: TGCGCCAGCAGCCATCCGGGACAGGGGGCTGATGGCTACACCTTC. Translating gives CASSHPGQGADGYTF.

This clone has more than one count but fewer than ten. This rearrangement joins TRBV7-6 to TRBJ1-2; unclear D gene. Between the trimmed V and J ends, which lost 6 bases and 3 bases, there was a span of 11 bases. From germline, CDR1 is SGHVS and CDR2 FNYEAQ. The CDR3 consists of 13 residues. CDR3 residues: CASSRGRDYGYTF. CDR3 DNA: TGTGCCAGCAGTCGAGGGCGGGACTATGGCTACACCTTC. Using reference TRBV7-6 and TRBJ1-2 for the parts outside the CDR3, the full variable domain is GAGVSQSPRYKVTKRGQDVALRCDPISGHVSLYWYRQALGQGPEFLTYFNYEAQQDKSGLPNDRFSAERPEGSISTLTIQRTEQRDSAMYRCASSRGRDYGYTFGSGTRLTVV.

The chain uses TRBV6-5 and TRBJ1-2; a weak D match, TRBD1 (5 bases). Germline values: CDR1 MNHEY, CDR2 SVGAGI. V was clipped by 5 bases and J by 3 bases, with 16 bases between them. The CDR3 runs to 15 residues. The CDR3 DNA reads TGTGCCAGCAGTCTCAACAGGTTCGGAGACTATGGCTACACCTTC. Protein product: CASSLNRFGDYGYTF.

V usage is TRBV12-3 or TRBV12-4 and J usage is TRBJ1-1; D gene unclear. Trimming removed 3 bases from V and 4 bases from J, with 3 bases in between. This CDR3 is 11 amino acids long. The CDR3 nucleotides are TGTGCCAGCAGTTTGAGCACTGAAGCTTTCTTT. It encodes CASSLSTEAFF.

This clone was seen only a few times. V usage is TRBV11-3 and J usage is TRBJ1-4; 9 bases are a match to TRBD1. Germline V gives CDR1 SGHNT, CDR2 YENEEA. Unmatched junction bases numbered 3, after V lost 4 bases and J lost 6 bases. This CDR3 is 14 amino acids long. CDR3 loop: CASSSGQGDEKLFF. The CDR3 bases are TGTGCCAGCAGCTCGGGACAGGGTGATGAAAAACTGTTTTTT.

This clone has only a few counts. The chain employs TRBV29-1 and TRBJ1-5; TRBD1 aligns across 9 bases. CDR3 size: 13 residues. Germline CDR1 and CDR2: SQVTM and ANQGSEA. V gave up 4 bases and J gave up 5 bases; unmatched junction bases: 3. The CDR3 protein is CSVAQGAYQPQHF. CDR3 sequence (DNA): TGCAGCGTTGCACAGGGGGCGTATCAGCCCCAGCATTTT.

The rearrangement joins TRBV4-2 to TRBJ1-2; the D is unclear. The V end lost 1 base, the J end lost 4 bases, and 13 bases lay between the germline ends. This CDR3 has 15 amino acids. Germline CDR1 reads LGHNA; CDR2 reads YNFKEQ. DNA of the CDR3: TGTGCCAGCAGCCAAGGACTGCCGGTTACCTATGGCTACACCTTC. Its protein product is CASSQGLPVTYGYTF.

The gene calls are TRBV18 and TRBJ2-6; TRBD1 matches at 9 bases. The CDR3 covers 19 residues. Trimming at V came to 3 bases and at J to 0 bases, leaving 9 bases not matched to a gene. CDR1 and CDR2 from the germline V gene are KGHSH and LQKENI. This chain's CDR3 is CASSPSPGQGSSGANVLTF. The CDR3 nucleotides read TGTGCCAGCTCACCCAGCCCGGGACAGGGTAGCTCTGGGGCCAACGTCCTGACTTTC.

The chain recombines TRBV18 with TRBJ2-3; possible D gene TRBD2, 7 bases. The CDR3 totals 15 residues. V lost 3 bases and J 4 bases, leaving 14 bases between the germline ends. Germline V gene sequence: CDR1 KGHSH, CDR2 LQKENI. CDR3 in DNA: TGTGCCAGCTCACCCGGGGGGCGTCAAGCAGATACGCAGTATTTT. Protein product: CASSPGGRQADTQYF.

This clone has just one count. The limits of the CDR3 on the DNA are not certain, so only TCRdb's listed CDR3 is given. The chain links TRBV21-1 to TRBJ1-2; no check of the table's D call, TRBD1, against the DNA was made. TRBV21-1 is a pseudogene locus. The CDR3 is made up of 21 amino acids, end residues included. This CDR3 is CASSLESQGGTLWLHLRFYTF.